A selection of T cell receptor beta chains follows, all from one sample in a study of esophageal squamous cell carcinoma under preoperative chemotherapy. Each CDR3 protein is one row after TCRdb ran MiXCR on the PCR reads. This sample has about 16,000 distinct CDR3 sequences; around 47% occur once, and the top ten carry around 30%. Specimen collection occurred from a patient given preoperative chemotherapy. The receptors shown here come from a human donor with esophageal squamous cell carcinoma. The donor label of this sample is uncertain. The CDR3 runs from the conserved cysteine through the conserved F or W. A D gene is named only where the DNA matches it firmly. Clone sizes are given selectively: once, few, many, or a class where the clone is expanded.

>NA|TRBV7-3|TRBJ2-3|NA
TGTGCCAGCGGGGGAGGTAACACAGATACCCAGTATTTC
CASGGGNTDTQYF
>NA|TRBV5-1|TRBJ2-3|NA
TGCGCCAGCAGACCACCCAGCACAGATACGCAGTATTTT
CASRPPSTDTQYF
>NA|TRBV10-3|TRBJ2-5|NA
TGTGCCATCAGTGAATCCGGGGGAGAGACCCAGTACTTC
CAISESGGETQYF
>TRBD1|TRBV6-1|TRBJ2-7|NA
TGTGCCAGCAGAACCCCGGGACAGGGGCTCTACGAGCAGTACTTC
CASRTPGQGLYEQYF
>NA|TRBV6-5|TRBJ2-3|once
TGTGCCAGCAGTTACAAGCGGAACCCACGAGATACGCAGTATTTT
CASSYKRNPRDTQYF
>NA|TRBV6-5|TRBJ2-5|NA
TGTGCCAGCAGTTACTCGTTCACGGACCAAGAGACCCAGTACTTC
CASSYSFTDQETQYF
>TRBD2|TRBV12-3/TRBV12-4|TRBJ2-3|NA
TGTGCCAGCGGATTGGGACTAAACACCGGTACGCAGTATTTT
CASGLGLNTGTQYF
>NA|TRBV7-3|TRBJ2-1|few
TGTGCCAGCAGCCCGGGACTCTCCTACAATGAGCAGTTCTTC
CASSPGLSYNEQFF
>NA|TRBV12-3/TRBV12-4|TRBJ2-3|NA
TGTGCCAGCAGGACTTACCGGGCCTTCAATACAGATACGCAGTATTTT
CASRTYRAFNTDTQYF
>NA|TRBV7-8|TRBJ2-5|NA
TGTGCCAGCAGCCCGGGTGGGGGGCCAGCGTCCCAGTACTTC
CASSPGGGPASQYF
>TRBD2|TRBV7-2|TRBJ2-1|many
TGTGCCAGCAGCCCCTCGGCTAGCGGGGACTACAATGAGCAGTTCTTC
CASSPSASGDYNEQFF
>NA|TRBV6-1|TRBJ2-3|NA
TGTGCCAGCGGGGTCACAGATACGCAGTATTTT
CASGVTDTQYF
>TRBD1|TRBV7-8|TRBJ2-3|NA
TGTGCCAGCAGCCCTTCGGGACCAACAGGGGCGCAGTATTTT
CASSPSGPTGAQYF
>TRBD2|TRBV7-6|TRBJ2-7|few
TGTGCCAGCAGCTTAGCGCGGGGGACTACCCAGGCGCTGTACTTC
CASSLARGTTQALYF
>NA|TRBV7-6|TRBJ2-1|many
TGTGCCAGCAGCTTAGAGGGGGGTGCCTACAATGAGCAGTTCTTC
CASSLEGGAYNEQFF
>TRBD2|TRBV7-2|TRBJ2-5|hyperexpanded
TGTGCCAGCTCCTTTAGCGGGGGGGCCCGGGAGACCCAGTACTTC
CASSFSGGARETQYF
>TRBD1|TRBV7-2|TRBJ2-3|many
TGTGCCAGCAGCGACGGGACAGGACACATGCAGTATTTT
CASSDGTGHMQYF
>TRBD2|TRBV6-2/TRBV6-3|TRBJ2-5|few
TGTGCCAGCAGTTACTCGCCGGGGACTAGCGTAAACAATGAGCAGTACTTC
CASSYSPGTSVNNEQYF
>NA|TRBV10-1|TRBJ2-3|many
TGCGCCAGCAGTGAGTCGATGGGTGATACGCAGTATTTT
CASSESMGDTQYF
>TRBD1|TRBV7-2|TRBJ2-1|NA
TGTGCCAGCAGCTTAACGACAGGGGTTAAGGACAATGAGCAGTTCTTC
CASSLTTGVKDNEQFF
>NA|TRBV7-2|TRBJ1-4|many
TGTGCCAGCAGCTTAGAAGCGTTGAGGAGGGCGGGGGAAAAACTGTTTTTT
CASSLEALRRAGEKLFF
>TRBD2|TRBV12-5|TRBJ2-2|NA
TGTGCTAGTGGTCCATTAAGCGGGAGGGACACCGGGGAGCTGTTTTTT
CASGPLSGRDTGELFF
>NA|TRBV10-2|TRBJ2-6|few
TGCGCCACCAAAGGTGTCTCTGGGGCCAACGTCCTGACTTTC
CATKGVSGANVLTF
>NA|TRBV7-9|TRBJ1-6|NA
TGTGCCAGCAGCTCGGGGCTCCTTGGTTCACCCCTCCACTTT
CASSSGLLGSPLHF
>NA|TRBV7-2|TRBJ2-3|NA
TGTGCCAGCGGGGGAACCGGGGGCGGTGACACAGATACCCAGTATTTC
CASGGTGGGDTDTQYF
>NA|TRBV6-1|TRBJ2-1|few
TGTGCCAGCAGTGAGGAGAGGTCCGATGAGCAGTTCTTC
CASSEERSDEQFF
>NA|TRBV10-1|TRBJ2-3|medium-sized
TGCGCCAGCAGTGGACATTTCGGGGATACGCAGTATTTT
CASSGHFGDTQYF
>NA|TRBV7-2|TRBJ2-7|few
TGTGCCAGCAGTCTTAGGGTCCCTGAGTACGAGCAGTACTTC
CASSLRVPEYEQYF
>TRBD2|TRBV7-3|TRBJ2-2|NA
TGTGCCAGCAGCCCAAGGACTAGCGGGATGACCGGGGAGCTGTTTTTT
CASSPRTSGMTGELFF
>NA|TRBV7-2|TRBJ2-7|many
TGTGCCAGCAGCTTAGACAATTTATACGAGCAGTACTTC
CASSLDNLYEQYF
>TRBD2|TRBV7-8|TRBJ2-5|medium-sized
TGTGCCAGCAGCGTTGGGACTAGCGGGGAGACCCAGTACTTC
CASSVGTSGETQYF
>TRBD2|TRBV6-1|TRBJ2-1|few
TGTGCCAGCAGTCAGGCGGCAAGGACTAGCGGGCGGGAGCAGTTCTTC
CASSQAARTSGREQFF
>TRBD2|TRBV6-1|TRBJ2-1|NA
TGTGCCAGCAGCCCCTTGGGCGGGAGCCAAAACAATGAGCAGTTCTTC
CASSPLGGSQNNEQFF